Included here is one T cell receptor beta chain sequence, with context. Its antigen remains unknown. The sample belongs to a study of vaccination effects on CD4 cells after COVID-19. Sequencing was performed with immunoSEQ multiplex PCR; in TCRdb, only in-frame clones are kept and a portion is missing. The sample has tens of thousands of clones, more than 75% seen once. Before sequencing took place, the ViraFEST assay used viral peptide pools to expand antigen-specific CD4+ T cells. The authors isolated CD4+ T cells after around nine days of culture. Participants got two doses of BNT162b2 or mRNA-1273 vaccine. Peptides at 8.5 to 10 ug/ml and IL-2 at 10 IU/ml were added to two million PBMC per well. The CDR3 consists of 14 residues. Trimming took off 8 bases at V and 7 bases at J, with 18 bases between the two ends. Germline CDR1 and CDR2: MDHEN and SYDVKM.

The TCR originated in a human donor who received a COVID-19 vaccine. Some clones in this sample may be carry-over from other donors' samples. This rearrangement joins TRBV28 to TRBJ2-4; TRBD2 might be the D (6 bases). This sample comprised CD4+ T cells from PBMCs cultured with HCoV-NL63 spike peptides, obtained after COVID-19 vaccination. The CDR3 loop is CASEGGPGSNIQYF. The CDR3 bases are TGTGCCAGCGAAGGAGGGCCCGGGAGTAACATTCAGTACTTC.